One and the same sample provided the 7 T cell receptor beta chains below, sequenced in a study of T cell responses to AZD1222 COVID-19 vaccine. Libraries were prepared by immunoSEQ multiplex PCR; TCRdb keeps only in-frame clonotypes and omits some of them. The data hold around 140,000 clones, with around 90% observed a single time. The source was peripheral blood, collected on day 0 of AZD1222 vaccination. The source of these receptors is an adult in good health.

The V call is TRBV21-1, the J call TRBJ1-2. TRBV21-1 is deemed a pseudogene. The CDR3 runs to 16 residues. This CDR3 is CASSKEEGDANYGYTF. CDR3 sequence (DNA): TGTGCCAGCAGCAAAGAGGAGGGGGACGCCAACTATGGCTACACCTTC.

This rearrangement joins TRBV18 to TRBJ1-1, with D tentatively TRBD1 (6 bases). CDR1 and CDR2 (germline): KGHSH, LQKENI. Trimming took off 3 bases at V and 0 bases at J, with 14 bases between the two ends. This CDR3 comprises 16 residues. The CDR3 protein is CASSPTGNKLNTEAFF. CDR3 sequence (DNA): TGTGCCAGCTCACCTACAGGGAACAAACTGAACACTGAAGCTTTCTTT.

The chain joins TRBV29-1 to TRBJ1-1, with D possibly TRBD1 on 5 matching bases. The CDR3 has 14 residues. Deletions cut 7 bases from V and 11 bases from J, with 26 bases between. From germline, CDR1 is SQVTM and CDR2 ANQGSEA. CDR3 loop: CSAGTGTIRTEAFF. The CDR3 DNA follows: TGCAGCGCCGGAACCGGGACCATCCGGACGGAGGCTTTCTTT.

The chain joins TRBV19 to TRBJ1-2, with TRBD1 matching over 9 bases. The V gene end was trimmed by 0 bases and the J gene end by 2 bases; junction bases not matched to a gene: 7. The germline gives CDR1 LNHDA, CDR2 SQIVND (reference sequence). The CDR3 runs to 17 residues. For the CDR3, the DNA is TGTGCCAGTAGTATAGATTCCCGGACAGGGGCGAACTATGGCTACACCTTC. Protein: CASSIDSRTGANYGYTF. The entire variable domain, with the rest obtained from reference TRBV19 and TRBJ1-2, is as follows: DGGITQSPKYLFRKEGQNVTLSCEQNLNHDAMYWYRQDPGQGLRLIYYSQIVNDFQKGDIAEGYSVSREKKESFPLTVTSAQKNPTAFYLCASSIDSRTGANYGYTFGSGTRLTVV.

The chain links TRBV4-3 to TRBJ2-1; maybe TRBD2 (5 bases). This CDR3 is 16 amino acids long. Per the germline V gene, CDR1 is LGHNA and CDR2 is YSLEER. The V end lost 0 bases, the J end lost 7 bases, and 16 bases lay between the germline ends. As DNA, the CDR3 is TGCGCCAGCAGCCAAGATTCGGTGGGTTCGGGGAATGAGCAGTTCTTC. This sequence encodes CASSQDSVGSGNEQFF.

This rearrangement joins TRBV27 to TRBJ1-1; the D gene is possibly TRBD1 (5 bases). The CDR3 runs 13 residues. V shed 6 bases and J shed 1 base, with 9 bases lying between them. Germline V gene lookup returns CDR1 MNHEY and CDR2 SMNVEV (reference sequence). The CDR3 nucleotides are TGTGCCAGCAGCCTAGACAGGAACACTGAAGCTTTCTTT. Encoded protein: CASSLDRNTEAFF.

CDR3 region: CASSETGGFVYGYTF. The CDR3 nucleotides read TGTGCCAGCAGCGAAACGGGGGGTTTTGTCTATGGCTACACCTTC. The chain couples TRBV3-1 (or the pseudogene TRBV3-2) to TRBJ1-2; perhaps TRBD1 as D (5 bases). CDR3 length: 15 amino acids. From germline, CDR1 is LGHDT and CDR2 YNNKEL (reference sequence). Trimming took 5 bases from V and 4 from J, leaving 17 bases between them.